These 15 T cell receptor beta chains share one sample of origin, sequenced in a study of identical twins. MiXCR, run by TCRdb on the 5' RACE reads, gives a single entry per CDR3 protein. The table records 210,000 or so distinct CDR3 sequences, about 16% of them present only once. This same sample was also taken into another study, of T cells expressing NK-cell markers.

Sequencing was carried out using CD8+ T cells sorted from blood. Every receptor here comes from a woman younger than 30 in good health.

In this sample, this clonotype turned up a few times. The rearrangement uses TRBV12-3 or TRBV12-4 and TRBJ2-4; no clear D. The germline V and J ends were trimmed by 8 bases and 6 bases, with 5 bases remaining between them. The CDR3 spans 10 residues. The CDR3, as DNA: TGTGCCAGCCGGGTAAACATTCAGTACTTC. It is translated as CASRVNIQYF.

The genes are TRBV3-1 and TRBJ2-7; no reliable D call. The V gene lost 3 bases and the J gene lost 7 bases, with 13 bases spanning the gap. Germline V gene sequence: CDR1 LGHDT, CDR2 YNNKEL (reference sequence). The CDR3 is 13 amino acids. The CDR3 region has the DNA TGTGCCAGCAGCCACGATGCGGCTGGAGAGCAGTACTTC. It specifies CASSHDAAGEQYF.

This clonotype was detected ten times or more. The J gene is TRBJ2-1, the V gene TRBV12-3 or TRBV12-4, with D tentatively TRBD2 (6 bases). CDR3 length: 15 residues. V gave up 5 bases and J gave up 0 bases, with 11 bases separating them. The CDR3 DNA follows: TGTGCCAGCAGTGGAACTAGCAGCTCCTACAATGAGCAGTTCTTC. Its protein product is CASSGTSSSYNEQFF.

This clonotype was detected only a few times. The CDR3 coding sequence is TGTGCCAGCAGCCGACGTGAGGGGCGCTTGTTGGATGAGCAGTTCTTC. Protein: CASSRREGRLLDEQFF. The gene calls are TRBV5-8 and TRBJ2-1; tentatively, D is TRBD1 or TRBD2 (5 bases each). The CDR3 consists of 16 residues. Germline values: CDR1 SGHTS, CDR2 YDEGEE. The ends were cut back, 4 bases at V and 8 bases at J, with 22 bases in the middle.

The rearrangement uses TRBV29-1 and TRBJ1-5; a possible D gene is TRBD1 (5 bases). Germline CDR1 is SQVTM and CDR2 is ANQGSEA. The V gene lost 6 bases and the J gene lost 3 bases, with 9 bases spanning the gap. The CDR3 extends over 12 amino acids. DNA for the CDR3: TGCAGCGTGGGGGGGATCAATCAGCCCCAGCATTTT. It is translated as CSVGGINQPQHF.

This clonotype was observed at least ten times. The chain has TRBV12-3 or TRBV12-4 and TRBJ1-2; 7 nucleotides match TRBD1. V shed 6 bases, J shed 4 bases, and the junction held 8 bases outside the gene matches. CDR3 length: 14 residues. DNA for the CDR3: TGTGCCAGCAGCGATGAGACAGGGCGCTATGGCTACACCTTC. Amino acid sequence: CASSDETGRYGYTF.

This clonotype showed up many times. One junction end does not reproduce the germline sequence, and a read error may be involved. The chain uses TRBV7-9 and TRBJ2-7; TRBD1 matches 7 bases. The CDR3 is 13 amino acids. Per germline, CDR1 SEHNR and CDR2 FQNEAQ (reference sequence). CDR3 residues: CASSLGGGYEQYF. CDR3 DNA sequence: TGTGCCAGCAGTTTAGGGGGCGGATACGAGCAGTACTTC.

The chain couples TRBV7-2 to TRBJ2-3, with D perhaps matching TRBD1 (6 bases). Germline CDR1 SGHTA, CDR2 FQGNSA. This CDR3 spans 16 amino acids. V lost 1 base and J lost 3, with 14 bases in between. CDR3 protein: CASSLELSRGTDTQYF. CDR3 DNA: TGTGCCAGCAGCTTAGAATTGTCTAGGGGGACAGATACGCAGTATTTT.

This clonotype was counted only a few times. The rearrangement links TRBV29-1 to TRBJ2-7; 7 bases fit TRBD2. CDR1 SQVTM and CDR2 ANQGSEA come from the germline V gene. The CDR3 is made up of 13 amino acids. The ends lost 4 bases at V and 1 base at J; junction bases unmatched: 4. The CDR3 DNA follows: TGCAGCGTTGTTAGCGGGCCTTCCTACGAGCAGTACTTC. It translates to CSVVSGPSYEQYF.

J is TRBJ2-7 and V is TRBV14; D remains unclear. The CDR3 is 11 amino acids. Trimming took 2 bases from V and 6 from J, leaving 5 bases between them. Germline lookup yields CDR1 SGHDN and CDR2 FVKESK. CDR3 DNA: TGTGCCAGCAGCCAATCTATCGAGCAGTACTTC. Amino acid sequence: CASSQSIEQYF.

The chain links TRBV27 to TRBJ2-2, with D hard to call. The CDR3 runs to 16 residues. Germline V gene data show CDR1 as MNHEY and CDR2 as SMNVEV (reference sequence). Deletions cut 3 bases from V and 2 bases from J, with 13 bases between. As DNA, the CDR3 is TGTGCCAGCAGTTTTGTGTTAGCCACCAACACCGGGGAGCTGTTTTTT. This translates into CASSFVLATNTGELFF.

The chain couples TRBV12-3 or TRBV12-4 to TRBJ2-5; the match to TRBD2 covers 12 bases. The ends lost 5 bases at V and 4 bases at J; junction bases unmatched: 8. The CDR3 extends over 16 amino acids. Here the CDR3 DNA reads TGTGCCAGCAGTGGATTGACTAGCGGGGGAGGAGAGACCCAGTACTTC. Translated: CASSGLTSGGGETQYF.

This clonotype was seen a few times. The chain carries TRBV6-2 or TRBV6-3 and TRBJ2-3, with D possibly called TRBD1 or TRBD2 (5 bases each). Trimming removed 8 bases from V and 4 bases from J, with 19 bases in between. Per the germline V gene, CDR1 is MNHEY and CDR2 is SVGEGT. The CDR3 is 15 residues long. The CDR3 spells CASRRGTGRPDTQYF. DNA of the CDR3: TGTGCCAGCCGAAGAGGGACGGGACGCCCAGATACGCAGTATTTT.

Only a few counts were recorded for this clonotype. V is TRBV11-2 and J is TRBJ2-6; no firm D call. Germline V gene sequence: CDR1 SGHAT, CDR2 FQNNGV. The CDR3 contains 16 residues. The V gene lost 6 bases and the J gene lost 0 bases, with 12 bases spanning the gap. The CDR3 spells CASSGLSDSGANVLTF. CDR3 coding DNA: TGTGCCAGCAGTGGGCTTTCGGACTCTGGGGCCAACGTCCTGACTTTC. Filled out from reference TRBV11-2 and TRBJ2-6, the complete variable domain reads EAGVAQSPRYKIIEKRQSVAFWCNPISGHATLYWYQQILGQGPKLLIQFQNNGVVDDSQLPKDRFSAERLKGVDSTLKIQPAKLEDSAVYLCASSGLSDSGANVLTFGAGSRLTVL.

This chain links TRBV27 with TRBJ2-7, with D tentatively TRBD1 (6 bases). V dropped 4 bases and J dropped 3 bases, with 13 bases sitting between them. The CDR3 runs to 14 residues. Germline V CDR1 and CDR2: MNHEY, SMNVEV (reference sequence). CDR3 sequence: CASSSGDRRYEQYF. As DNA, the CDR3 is TGTGCCAGCAGTTCAGGGGATCGTCGCTACGAGCAGTACTTC.